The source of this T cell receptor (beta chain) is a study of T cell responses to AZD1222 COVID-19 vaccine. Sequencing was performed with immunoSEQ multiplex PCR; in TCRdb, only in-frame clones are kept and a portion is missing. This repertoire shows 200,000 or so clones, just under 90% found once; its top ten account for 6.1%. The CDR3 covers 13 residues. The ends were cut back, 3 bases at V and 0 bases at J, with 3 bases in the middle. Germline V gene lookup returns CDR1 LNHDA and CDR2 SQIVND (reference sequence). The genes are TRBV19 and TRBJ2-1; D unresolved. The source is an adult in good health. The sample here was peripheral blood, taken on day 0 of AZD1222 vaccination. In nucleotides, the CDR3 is TGTGCCAGTAGTATTAGCTCCTACAATGAGCAGTTCTTC. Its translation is CASSISSYNEQFF.